Each of the 4 T cell receptor beta chains below was sequenced from the same sample in a study of post-analysis software for immune sequencing data. Study-level points and caveats: Five TRBV segments occurring more often in patients than controls included TRBV5-6, TRBV5-1 and TRBV20-1.

Their antigens are not known. Researchers reported that TCR beta cDNA libraries carried unique molecular identifiers. Using its own MiXCR run on the PCR reads, TCRdb lists one record per CDR3 protein. The repertoire consists of about 800,000 distinct CDR3 sequences, with around 27% occurring once and the leading ten covering roughly 0.54%. Sequenced material: blood. The receptors here all came from a girl aged 10 to 17 with multiple sclerosis.

This clonotype was found many times. The V gene is TRBV29-1, the J gene TRBJ2-1; D perhaps matches TRBD2 (6 bases). Trimming left V 7 bases short and J 12 bases short, with 22 bases between. The CDR3 extends over 13 amino acids. Germline CDR1 is SQVTM and CDR2 is ANQGSEA. CDR3 sequence reads: CSGWDAREPGQFF. DNA of the CDR3: TGCAGCGGCTGGGACGCACGGGAGCCGGGGCAGTTCTTC.

This chain uses TRBV6-5 with TRBJ1-2; weak D call: TRBD1 (5 bases). The CDR3 loop spans 16 amino acids. V was clipped by 0 bases and J by 2 bases, with 13 bases between them. Germline V gene sequence: CDR1 MNHEY, CDR2 SVGAGI. The CDR3 region is CASSYSFNRLNYGYTF. DNA for the CDR3: TGTGCCAGCAGTTACTCATTCAACAGGCTAAACTATGGCTACACCTTC.

The V gene is TRBV7-2, the J gene TRBJ2-3, with D uncertain. The germline gives CDR1 SGHTA, CDR2 FQGNSA. CDR3 length: 15 residues. Trimming left V 1 base short and J 0 bases short, with 8 bases between. Here the CDR3 reads CASSLEASSTDTQYF. CDR3 in DNA: TGTGCCAGCAGCTTAGAAGCTTCTAGCACAGATACGCAGTATTTT.

Details on this clonotype: An end of the junction differs from the germline gene, which may be a read error. V and J are TRBV20-1 and TRBJ2-6; 7 positions agree with TRBD2. The CDR3 runs to 17 residues. CDR1 and CDR2 from the germline V gene are DFQATT and SNEGSKA (reference sequence). In nucleotides, the CDR3 is TGCAGTGCTAGAGATTTTGGGGGGGTGACCGGGGTCAACGTCCTGACTTTC. This codes for CSARDFGGVTGVNVLTF.